The 22 T cell receptor beta chains below come from one sample, sequenced in a study of PD-1 blockade in classical Hodgkin lymphoma. The method was immunoSEQ multiplex PCR; TCRdb's version includes in-frame clones alone and lacks a portion of them. The sample has about 50,000 clones; about 73% are singletons. Relapse after autologous stem cell transplantation occurred in every patient, and brentuximab vedotin exposure varied. Sequences were derived from peripheral blood mononuclear cells (PBMCs), sampled at baseline. The receptor source for this set is a human donor with classical Hodgkin lymphoma.

This clone was observed a single time. The rearrangement links TRBV4-1 to TRBJ2-7, with TRBD2 as a possible D gene (5 bases). Germline CDR1 MGHRA, CDR2 YSYEKL. This CDR3 region has 13 residues. Trimming took off 4 bases at V and 6 bases at J, with 13 bases between the two ends. Here the CDR3 reads CASSPTEGVEQYF. The CDR3 DNA sequence: TGCGCCAGCAGCCCTACCGAGGGAGTCGAGCAGTACTTC.

This clone was seen only a few times. The genes are TRBV10-3 and TRBJ1-6; D not resolved. The V end was cut by 9 bases, the J end by 18 bases, with 27 bases between. CDR3 length: 14 amino acids. CDR1 and CDR2 (germline): ENHRY, SYGVKD. The CDR3 reads CAIIGVPSINLTHF. The CDR3 bases are TGTGCCATTATCGGCGTCCCTTCTATAAATCTCACCCACTTT.

The V gene is TRBV11-2, the J gene TRBJ1-5; tentatively, D is TRBD1 (5 bases). V was clipped by 0 bases and J by 3 bases, with 9 bases between them. The CDR3 consists of 15 residues. Germline loops: CDR1 SGHAT, CDR2 FQNNGV. The CDR3 coding sequence is TGTGCCAGCAGCTTAGAGGGGGGACCCAATCAGCCCCAGCATTTT. It is translated as CASSLEGGPNQPQHF.

V is TRBV11-2 and J is TRBJ1-1; D ambiguous. The CDR3 extends over 15 amino acids. Germline loops: CDR1 SGHAT, CDR2 FQNNGV. V lost 0 bases to trimming and J lost 5 bases, with 13 bases between them. As DNA, the CDR3 is TGTGCCAGCAGCTTAGATTTCCTAAAAGGGACTGAAGCTTTCTTT. Translating gives CASSLDFLKGTEAFF.

V gene TRBV2 combines with J gene TRBJ2-2; the D call may be TRBD1 or TRBD2 (5 bases each). V was trimmed by 7 bases and J by 6 bases, leaving 15 bases between them. There are 14 residues in the CDR3. From germline, CDR1 is SNHLY and CDR2 FYNNEI. Here the CDR3 DNA reads TGTGCCAGCACCCGGGGCCTCGGCTCCGGGGAGCTGTTTTTT. Translation: CASTRGLGSGELFF.

This chain uses TRBV11-2 with TRBJ1-2; maybe TRBD1 (6 bases). Germline loops: CDR1 SGHAT, CDR2 FQNNGV. Deletions cut 1 base from V and 2 bases from J, with 8 bases between. CDR3 length: 14 amino acids. This CDR3 reads CASSLGTGNYGYTF. Here the CDR3 DNA reads TGTGCCAGCAGCTTAGGCACAGGGAACTATGGCTACACCTTC. Using reference TRBV11-2 and TRBJ1-2 for the parts outside the CDR3, the full variable domain is EAGVAQSPRYKIIEKRQSVAFWCNPISGHATLYWYQQILGQGPKLLIQFQNNGVVDDSQLPKDRFSAERLKGVDSTLKIQPAKLEDSAVYLCASSLGTGNYGYTFGSGTRLTVV.

This clone was observed a single time. The gene calls are TRBV7-9 and TRBJ2-7, with TRBD2 identical over 10 bases. V shed 5 bases and J 6 bases; nucleotides not matched to a gene: 16. In germline, CDR1 is SEHNR, CDR2 FQNEAQ (reference sequence). The CDR3 runs to 17 residues. DNA for the CDR3: TGTGCCAGCAGCCCCCCTAGTCGGATAGCGGGAGGTAGCGAGCAGTACTTC. It specifies CASSPPSRIAGGSEQYF.

As regards this clone: Within the sample, other DNA sequences also encode this same CDR3. This sequence joins TRBV9 and TRBJ2-7, with 9 positions matching TRBD2. Germline V gene lookup returns CDR1 SGDLS and CDR2 YYNGEE. The CDR3 is 15 residues long. V lost 4 bases to trimming and J lost 0 bases; unmatched junction nucleotides: 5. Here the CDR3 reads CASSPSGGSSYEQYF. The DNA of the CDR3 is TGTGCCAGCAGCCCAAGCGGGGGGAGCTCCTACGAGCAGTACTTC.

The rearrangement links TRBV14 to TRBJ1-5, with D perhaps TRBD1 (6 bases). V gave up 3 bases and J gave up 11 bases, with 14 bases separating them. This CDR3 region has 13 residues. Per germline, CDR1 SGHDN and CDR2 FVKESK. The CDR3 reads CASSQDRSGAQHF. The DNA for the CDR3 is TGTGCCAGCAGCCAGGACAGATCAGGAGCCCAGCATTTT.

The rearrangement links TRBV14 to TRBJ1-2; tentatively, D is TRBD1 (5 bases). The CDR3 is made up of 13 amino acids. Germline CDR1 and CDR2: SGHDN and FVKESK. The V end lost 0 bases, the J end lost 6 bases, and 8 bases lay between the germline ends. The CDR3, as DNA: TGTGCCAGCAGCCAAGAATGGGGCGATGGCTACACCTTC. It encodes CASSQEWGDGYTF.

This clone was counted between two and nine times. The identical CDR3 is also encoded by other nucleotide sequences in the sample. The rearrangement uses TRBV7-9 and TRBJ2-1; 7 nucleotides match TRBD1. With 5 bases clipped from V and 10 bases from J, the junction kept 20 bases outside the gene matches. The CDR3 runs to 17 residues. Germline-derived CDR1 and CDR2 are SEHNR and FQNEAQ (reference sequence). The CDR3 is CASSRGRTGHYSEEQFF. The CDR3 DNA reads as TGTGCCAGCAGCAGAGGGCGGACAGGTCATTACAGCGAGGAGCAGTTCTTC.

This clone appeared a few times. The chain is built from TRBV7-6 and TRBJ1-2; 12 positions agree with TRBD1. This CDR3 spans 14 amino acids. Losses at the gene ends were 5 bases for V and 8 bases for J; bases not matched to a gene: 6. The germline V gene encodes CDR1 SGHVS and CDR2 FNYEAQ. CDR3 coding DNA: TGTGCCAGCAGCCCGGGGACAGGGGGCGAGGGCTACACCTTC. This gives the protein CASSPGTGGEGYTF.

J is TRBJ1-1 and V is TRBV7-3; D gene ambiguous. V lost 8 bases and J lost 0, with 10 bases in between. CDR3 length equals 13 residues. In germline, CDR1 is SGHTA, CDR2 FQGTGA. As DNA, the CDR3 is TGTGCCAGCGGGGTGACCATGAACACTGAAGCTTTCTTT. Protein sequence: CASGVTMNTEAFF.

The genes are TRBV11-3 and TRBJ2-2; no firm D call. Deletions cut 1 base from V and 6 bases from J, with 6 bases between. Germline loops: CDR1 SGHNT, CDR2 YENEEA. This CDR3 spans 13 amino acids. CDR3 DNA sequence: TGTGCCAGCAGCTTAGCGGGTTCCGGGGAGCTGTTTTTT. Protein product: CASSLAGSGELFF.

The V and J genes are TRBV5-4 and TRBJ2-7, with 10 bases matching TRBD1. This CDR3 comprises 14 residues. V trimming: 4 bases; J trimming: 3 bases; junction bases outside the gene matches: 4. Per the germline V gene, CDR1 is SGHNT and CDR2 is YYREEE (reference sequence). The CDR3 sequence: CASSGDRGDYEQYF. For the CDR3, the DNA is TGTGCCAGCAGCGGGGACAGGGGCGACTACGAGCAGTACTTC.

The gene calls are TRBV11-2 and TRBJ2-7; 11 nucleotides line up with TRBD2. Germline lookup yields CDR1 SGHAT and CDR2 FQNNGV. The V segment lost 3 bases and the J segment 2 bases; nucleotides outside the gene matches: 0. This CDR3 region has 14 residues. CDR3 sequence: CASSLTSGTYEQYF. CDR3 coding DNA: TGTGCCAGCAGCTTGACTAGCGGGACCTACGAGCAGTACTTC.

The rearrangement links TRBV28 to TRBJ2-5; 11 nucleotides agree with TRBD2. Germline CDR1 MDHEN, CDR2 SYDVKM. V dropped 6 bases and J dropped 2; count of bases not matched to a gene: 8. This CDR3 has 16 amino acids. DNA of the CDR3: TGTGCCAGCAGACCCTTAGCGGGGGGGGAACAAGAGACCCAGTACTTC. It is translated as CASRPLAGGEQETQYF.

V is TRBV7-9 and J is TRBJ2-1, with unresolved D. The V gene's germline CDR1 is SEHNR and CDR2 FQNEAQ (reference sequence). The CDR3 is 14 amino acids. The germline V and J ends were trimmed by 5 bases and 3 bases, with 11 bases remaining between them. The CDR3 is CASSIPGYYNEQFF. CDR3 coding DNA: TGTGCCAGCAGCATTCCGGGTTACTACAATGAGCAGTTCTTC.

The chain recombines TRBV5-1 with TRBJ1-1; D ambiguous. The V gene's germline CDR1 is SGHRS and CDR2 YFSETQ. Trimming took 5 bases from V and 0 from J, leaving 11 bases between them. The CDR3 is 14 residues long. The DNA of the CDR3 is TGCGCCAGCAGACCCGTAACAGTGAACACTGAAGCTTTCTTT. This gives the protein CASRPVTVNTEAFF.

The V and J genes are TRBV5-1 and TRBJ2-3; 11 bases line up with TRBD2. CDR3 size: 15 residues. V lost 4 bases and J lost 6; bases outside the gene matches: 7. The V gene's germline CDR1 is SGHRS and CDR2 YFSETQ. CDR3 in amino acids: CASSIAGGPGDTQYF. The CDR3 DNA sequence: TGCGCCAGCAGCATAGCGGGAGGGCCGGGCGATACGCAGTATTTT. Looking up the rest from reference TRBV5-1 and TRBJ2-3 gives the full variable domain: KAGVTQTPRYLIKTRGQQVTLSCSPISGHRSVSWYQQTPGQGLQFLFEYFSETQRNKGNFPGRFSGRQFSNSRSEMNVSTLELGDSALYLCASSIAGGPGDTQYFGPGTRLTVL.

The chain has TRBV2 and TRBJ1-1; TRBD1 matches at 8 bases. CDR1 is SNHLY, CDR2 FYNNEI, per germline. V lost 5 bases to trimming and J lost 2 bases; unmatched junction nucleotides: 4. This CDR3 comprises 14 residues. The CDR3 sequence: CASSRTGTNTEAFF. In DNA form, the CDR3 reads TGTGCCAGCAGTAGGACAGGGACCAACACTGAAGCTTTCTTT.

A few counts support this clone. The J gene is TRBJ2-1, the V gene TRBV9; 11 bases map to TRBD2. The V and J ends lost 2 bases and 5 bases, in that order; junction bases with no gene match: 0. The CDR3 extends over 14 amino acids. Germline loops: CDR1 SGDLS, CDR2 YYNGEE. The CDR3 sequence: CASSVTSGNNEQFF. DNA of the CDR3: TGTGCCAGCAGCGTGACTAGCGGGAACAATGAGCAGTTCTTC.